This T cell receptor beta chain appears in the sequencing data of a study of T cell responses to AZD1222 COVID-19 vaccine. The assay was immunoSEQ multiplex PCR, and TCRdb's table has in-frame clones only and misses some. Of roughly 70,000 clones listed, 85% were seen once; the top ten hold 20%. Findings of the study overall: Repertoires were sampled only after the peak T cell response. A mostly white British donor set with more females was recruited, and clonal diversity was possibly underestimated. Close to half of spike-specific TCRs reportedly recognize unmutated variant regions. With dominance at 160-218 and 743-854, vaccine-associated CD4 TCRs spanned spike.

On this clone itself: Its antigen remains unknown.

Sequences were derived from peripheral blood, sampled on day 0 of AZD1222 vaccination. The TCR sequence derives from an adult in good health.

CDR3 loop: CASSEGTAYNSPLHF. CDR3 nucleotide sequence: TGTGCCAGCAGTGAAGGCACAGCCTATAATTCACCCCTCCACTTT. This chain links TRBV6-1 with TRBJ1-6; D gene unclear. This CDR3 contains 15 residues. Deletions cut 1 base from V and 2 bases from J, with 6 bases between. The germline CDR1 and CDR2 sequences are MNHNS and SASEGT.